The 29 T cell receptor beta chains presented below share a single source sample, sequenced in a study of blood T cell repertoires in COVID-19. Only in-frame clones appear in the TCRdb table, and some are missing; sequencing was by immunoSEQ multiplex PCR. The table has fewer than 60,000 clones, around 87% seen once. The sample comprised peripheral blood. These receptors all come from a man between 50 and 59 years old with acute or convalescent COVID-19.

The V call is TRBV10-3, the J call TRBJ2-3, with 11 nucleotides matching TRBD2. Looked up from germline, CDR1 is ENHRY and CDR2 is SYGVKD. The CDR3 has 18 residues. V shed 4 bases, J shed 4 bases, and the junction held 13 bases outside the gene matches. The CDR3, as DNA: TGTGCCATCAGTGGTTTAGCGGGAGGGCCAACCCCCCCAGATACGCAGTATTTT. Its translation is CAISGLAGGPTPPDTQYF.

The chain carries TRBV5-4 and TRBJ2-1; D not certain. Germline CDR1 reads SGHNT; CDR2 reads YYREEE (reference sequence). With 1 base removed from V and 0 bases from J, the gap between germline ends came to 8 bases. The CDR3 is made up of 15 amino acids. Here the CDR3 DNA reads TGTGCCAGCAGCTTGCTCGGGTTCTCCTACAATGAGCAGTTCTTC. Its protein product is CASSLLGFSYNEQFF.

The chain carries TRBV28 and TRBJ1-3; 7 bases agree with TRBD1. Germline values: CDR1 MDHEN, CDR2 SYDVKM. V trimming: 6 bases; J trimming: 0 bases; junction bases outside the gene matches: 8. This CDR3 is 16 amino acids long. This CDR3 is CASRTPGQSSGNTIYF. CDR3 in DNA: TGTGCCAGCAGAACGCCGGGACAGAGCTCTGGAAACACCATATATTTT.

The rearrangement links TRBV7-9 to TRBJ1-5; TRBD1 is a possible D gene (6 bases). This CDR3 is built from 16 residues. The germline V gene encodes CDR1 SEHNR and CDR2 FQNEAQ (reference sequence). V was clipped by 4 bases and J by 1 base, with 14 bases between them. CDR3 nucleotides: TGTGCCAGCAGCTCCACCCTGGGGGCGAGCAATCAGCCCCAGCATTTT. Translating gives CASSSTLGASNQPQHF.

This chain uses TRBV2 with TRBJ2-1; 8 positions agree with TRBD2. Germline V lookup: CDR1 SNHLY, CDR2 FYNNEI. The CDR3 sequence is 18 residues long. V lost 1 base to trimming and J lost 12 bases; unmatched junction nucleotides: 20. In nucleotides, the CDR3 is TGTGCCAGCAGTGAAGTAGATGGCGGGACTAGTCCTCTGTTAGCGCAGTTCTTC. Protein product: CASSEVDGGTSPLLAQFF.

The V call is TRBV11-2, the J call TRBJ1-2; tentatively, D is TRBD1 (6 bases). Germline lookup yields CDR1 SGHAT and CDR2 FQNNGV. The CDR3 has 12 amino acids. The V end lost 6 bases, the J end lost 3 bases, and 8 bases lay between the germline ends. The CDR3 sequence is CASRGGDYGYTF. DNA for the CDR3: TGTGCCAGCAGAGGGGGGGACTATGGCTACACCTTC.

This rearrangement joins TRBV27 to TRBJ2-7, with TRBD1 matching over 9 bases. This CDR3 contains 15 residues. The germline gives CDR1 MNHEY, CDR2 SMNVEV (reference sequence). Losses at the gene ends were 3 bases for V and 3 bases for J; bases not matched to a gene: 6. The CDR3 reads CASSFFATGGYEQYF. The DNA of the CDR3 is TGTGCCAGCAGTTTCTTCGCGACAGGGGGCTACGAGCAGTACTTC.

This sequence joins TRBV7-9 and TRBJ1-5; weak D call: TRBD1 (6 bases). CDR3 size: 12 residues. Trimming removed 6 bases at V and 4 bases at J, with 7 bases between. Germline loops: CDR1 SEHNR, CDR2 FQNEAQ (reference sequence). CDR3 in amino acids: CASSRGNQPQHF. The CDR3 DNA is TGTGCCAGCAGTAGGGGGAATCAGCCCCAGCATTTT. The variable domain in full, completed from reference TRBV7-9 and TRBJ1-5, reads DTGVSQNPRHKITKRGQNVTFRCDPISEHNRLYWYRQTLGQGPEFLTYFQNEAQLEKSRLLSDRFSAERPKGSFSTLEIQRTEQGDSAMYLCASSRGNQPQHFGDGTRLSIL.

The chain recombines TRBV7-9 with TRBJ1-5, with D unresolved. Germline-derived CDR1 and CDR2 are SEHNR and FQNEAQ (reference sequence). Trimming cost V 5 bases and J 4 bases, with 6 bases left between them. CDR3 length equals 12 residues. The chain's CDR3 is CASSRENQPQHF. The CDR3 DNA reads TGTGCCAGCAGCCGGGAAAATCAGCCCCAGCATTTT.

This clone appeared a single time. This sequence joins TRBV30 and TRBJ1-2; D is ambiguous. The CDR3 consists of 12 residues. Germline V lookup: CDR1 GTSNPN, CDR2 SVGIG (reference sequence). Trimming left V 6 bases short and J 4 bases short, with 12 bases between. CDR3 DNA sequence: TGTGCCTGCCCGGGTGCTAGCTATGGCTACACCTTC. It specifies CACPGASYGYTF.

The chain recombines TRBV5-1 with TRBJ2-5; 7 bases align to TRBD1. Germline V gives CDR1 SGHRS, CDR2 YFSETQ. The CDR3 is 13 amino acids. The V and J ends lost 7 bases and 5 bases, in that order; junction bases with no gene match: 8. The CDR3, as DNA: TGCGCCAGCGGCACAGGGGCTCGTGAGACCCAGTACTTC. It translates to CASGTGARETQYF.

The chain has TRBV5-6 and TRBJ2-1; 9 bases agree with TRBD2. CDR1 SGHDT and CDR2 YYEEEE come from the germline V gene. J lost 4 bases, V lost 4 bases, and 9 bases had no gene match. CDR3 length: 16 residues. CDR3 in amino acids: CASSPRAGGPYNEQFF. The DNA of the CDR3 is TGTGCCAGCAGCCCGCGTGCGGGGGGGCCGTACAATGAGCAGTTCTTC.

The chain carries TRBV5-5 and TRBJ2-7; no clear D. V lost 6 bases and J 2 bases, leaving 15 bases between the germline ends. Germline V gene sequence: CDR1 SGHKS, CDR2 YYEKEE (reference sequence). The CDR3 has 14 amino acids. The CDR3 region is CASTLSAEPYEQYF. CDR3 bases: TGTGCCAGCACCTTATCGGCGGAGCCCTACGAGCAGTACTTC.

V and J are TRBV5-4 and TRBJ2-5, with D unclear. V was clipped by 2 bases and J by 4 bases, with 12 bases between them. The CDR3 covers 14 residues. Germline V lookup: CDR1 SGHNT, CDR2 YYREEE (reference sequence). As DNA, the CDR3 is TGTGCCAGCAGCTTCGGTCTCCCCGCAGAGACCCAGTACTTC. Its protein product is CASSFGLPAETQYF.

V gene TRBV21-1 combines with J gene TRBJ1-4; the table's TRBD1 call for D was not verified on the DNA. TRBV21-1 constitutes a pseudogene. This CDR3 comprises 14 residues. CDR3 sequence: CASSKYRTAPRLFF. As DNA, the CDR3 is TGTGCCAGCAGCAAATATAGGACAGCCCCTCGCCTGTTTTTT.

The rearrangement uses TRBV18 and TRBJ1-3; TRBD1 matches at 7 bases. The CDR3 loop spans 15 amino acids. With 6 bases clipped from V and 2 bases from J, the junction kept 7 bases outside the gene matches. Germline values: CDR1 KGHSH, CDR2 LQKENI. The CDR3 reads CASSPTGEAGNTIYF. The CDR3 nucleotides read TGTGCCAGCTCCCCCACAGGGGAGGCTGGAAACACCATATATTTT.

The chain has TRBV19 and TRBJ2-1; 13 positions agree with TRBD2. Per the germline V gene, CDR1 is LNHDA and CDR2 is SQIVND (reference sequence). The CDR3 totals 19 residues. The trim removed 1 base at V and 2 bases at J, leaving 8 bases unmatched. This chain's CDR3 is CASSIGGLAGDPPYNEQFF. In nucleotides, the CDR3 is TGTGCCAGTAGTATAGGAGGACTAGCGGGAGACCCGCCCTACAATGAGCAGTTCTTC.

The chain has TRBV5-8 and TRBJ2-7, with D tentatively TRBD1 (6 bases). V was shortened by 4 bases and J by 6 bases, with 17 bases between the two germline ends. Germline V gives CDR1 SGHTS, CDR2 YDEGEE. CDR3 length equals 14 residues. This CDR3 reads CASSITFGGREQYF. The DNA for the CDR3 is TGTGCCAGCAGCATTACGTTTGGGGGCCGCGAGCAGTACTTC.

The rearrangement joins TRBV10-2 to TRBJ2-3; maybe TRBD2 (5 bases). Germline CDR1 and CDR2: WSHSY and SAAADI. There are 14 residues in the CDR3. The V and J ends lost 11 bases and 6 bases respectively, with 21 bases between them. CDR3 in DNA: TGCGCCGCAAAGGCGGGTAAAAGGGCGGATACGCAGTATTTT. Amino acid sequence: CAAKAGKRADTQYF.

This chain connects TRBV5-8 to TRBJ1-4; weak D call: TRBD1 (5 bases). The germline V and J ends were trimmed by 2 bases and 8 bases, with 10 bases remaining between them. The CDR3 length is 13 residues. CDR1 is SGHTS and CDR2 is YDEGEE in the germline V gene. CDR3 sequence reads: CASSFGGEEKLFF. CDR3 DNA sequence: TGTGCCAGCAGCTTCGGGGGGGAGGAAAAACTGTTTTTT.

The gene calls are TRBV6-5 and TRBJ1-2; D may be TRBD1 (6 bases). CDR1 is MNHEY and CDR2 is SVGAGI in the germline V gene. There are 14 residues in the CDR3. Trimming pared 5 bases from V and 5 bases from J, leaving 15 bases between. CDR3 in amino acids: CASSTGGRLYGYTF. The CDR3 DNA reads TGTGCCAGCAGTACGGGGGGCAGGCTTTATGGCTACACCTTC.

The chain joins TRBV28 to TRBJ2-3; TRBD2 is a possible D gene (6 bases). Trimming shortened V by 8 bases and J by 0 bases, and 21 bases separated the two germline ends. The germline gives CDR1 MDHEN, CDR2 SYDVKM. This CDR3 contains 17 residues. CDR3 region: CASGRPLGGLSTDTQYF. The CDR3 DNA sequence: TGTGCCAGCGGCAGACCTCTGGGGGGTCTAAGCACAGATACGCAGTATTTT.

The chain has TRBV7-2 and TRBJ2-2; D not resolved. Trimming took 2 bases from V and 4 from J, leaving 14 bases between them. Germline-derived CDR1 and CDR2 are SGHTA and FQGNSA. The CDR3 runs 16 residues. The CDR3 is CASSLSRVPATGELFF. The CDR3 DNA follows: TGTGCCAGCAGCTTATCTCGGGTACCGGCCACCGGGGAGCTGTTTTTT.

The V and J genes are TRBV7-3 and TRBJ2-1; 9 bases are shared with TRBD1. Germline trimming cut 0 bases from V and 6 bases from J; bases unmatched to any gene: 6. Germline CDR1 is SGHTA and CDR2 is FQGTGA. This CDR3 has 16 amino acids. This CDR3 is CASSLTGTGTGNEQFF. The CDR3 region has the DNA TGTGCCAGCAGCTTAACCGGGACAGGGACAGGCAATGAGCAGTTCTTC.

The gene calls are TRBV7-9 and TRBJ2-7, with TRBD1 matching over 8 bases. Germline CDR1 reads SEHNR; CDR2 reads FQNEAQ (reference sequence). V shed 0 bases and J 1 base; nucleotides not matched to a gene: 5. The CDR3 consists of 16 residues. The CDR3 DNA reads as TGTGCCAGCAGCTTAGCCTGGACAGGGACGTCCTACGAGCAGTACTTC. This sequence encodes CASSLAWTGTSYEQYF.

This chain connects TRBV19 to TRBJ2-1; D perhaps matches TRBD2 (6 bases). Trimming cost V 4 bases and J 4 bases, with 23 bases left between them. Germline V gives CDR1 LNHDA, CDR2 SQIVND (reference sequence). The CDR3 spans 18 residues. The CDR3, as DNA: TGTGCCAGTAGTACCCCCCGGGGCGGGACGAGACTTTACAATGAGCAGTTCTTC. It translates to CASSTPRGGTRLYNEQFF.

CDR3 residues: CARSTAGPTDTQYF. The CDR3, as DNA: TGTGCCAGATCTACCGCGGGACCGACAGATACGCAGTATTTT. The chain carries TRBV6-5 and TRBJ2-3, with a possible D match to TRBD2 (6 bases). The germline V gene encodes CDR1 MNHEY and CDR2 SVGAGI. The V end lost 9 bases, the J end lost 3 bases, and 16 bases lay between the germline ends. The CDR3 runs to 14 residues.

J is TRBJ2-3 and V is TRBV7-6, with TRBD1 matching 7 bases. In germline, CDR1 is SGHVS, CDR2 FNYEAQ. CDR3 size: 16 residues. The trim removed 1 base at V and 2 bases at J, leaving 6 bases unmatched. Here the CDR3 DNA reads TGTGCCAGCAGCTTAGTGGGGGACAGAAACACAGATACGCAGTATTTT. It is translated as CASSLVGDRNTDTQYF.

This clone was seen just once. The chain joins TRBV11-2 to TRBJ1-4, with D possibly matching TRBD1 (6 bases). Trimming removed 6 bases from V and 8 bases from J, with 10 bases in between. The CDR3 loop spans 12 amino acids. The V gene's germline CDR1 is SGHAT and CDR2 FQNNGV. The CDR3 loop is CASRGAEEKLFF. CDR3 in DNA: TGTGCCAGCAGGGGGGCTGAGGAAAAACTGTTTTTT.